The 29 T cell receptor beta chains in this list originate from one sample, sequenced in a study of OX40 agonist ivuxolimab in advanced cancers. Sequenced by immunoSEQ multiplex PCR; TCRdb stores in-frame clones only, minus some. The sample includes roughly 48,000 clones, about nine tenths of them seen just once. The source was CD4+ or CD8+ T cells sorted from blood, collected in a trial of the OX40 agonist ivuxolimab. These receptors were collected from an adult with an advanced solid tumor such as melanoma, head and neck, liver or kidney cancer.

J is TRBJ2-7 and V is TRBV5-4; 9 bases map to TRBD1. The junction had 4 bases not matched to a gene; V was cut back by 4 bases and J by 5 bases. This CDR3 is built from 13 residues. Germline CDR1 reads SGHNT; CDR2 reads YYREEE (reference sequence). The CDR3 nucleotides read TGTGCCAGCAGCCGGGACAGGGACCACGAGCAGTACTTC. Protein sequence: CASSRDRDHEQYF.

V and J are TRBV5-1 and TRBJ2-2; 7 nucleotides agree with TRBD1. Trimming at V came to 4 bases and at J to 3 bases, leaving 3 bases not matched to a gene. The CDR3 extends over 14 amino acids. Germline-derived CDR1 and CDR2 are SGHRS and YFSETQ. The CDR3 DNA sequence: TGCGCCAGCAGCCTGGGACAGCACACCGGGGAGCTGTTTTTT. As protein: CASSLGQHTGELFF.

This clone showed up just once. The rearrangement uses TRBV11-2 and TRBJ2-5; D gene uncertain. Germline V gives CDR1 SGHAT, CDR2 FQNNGV. The CDR3 runs to 16 residues. Trimming took 5 bases from V and 2 from J, leaving 18 bases between them. The CDR3 DNA follows: TGTGCCAGCAGCAGTCAGCAGATCGGTGGGCAAGAGACCCAGTACTTC. It translates to CASSSQQIGGQETQYF.

V is TRBV7-3 and J is TRBJ1-5; 7 nucleotides line up with TRBD1. The CDR3 spans 16 residues. Losses at the gene ends were 3 bases for V and 3 bases for J; bases not matched to a gene: 8. Germline loops: CDR1 SGHTA, CDR2 FQGTGA. CDR3 region: CASSFGSGGNNQPQHF. CDR3 bases: TGTGCCAGCAGCTTTGGTTCAGGGGGAAACAATCAGCCCCAGCATTTT.

V and J are TRBV21-1 and TRBJ2-4. TRBV21-1 is a recognized pseudogene. CDR3 length: 15 residues. The CDR3 DNA sequence: TGTGCCACCAGACCGACGGCCCTAGCCAAAAACATTCAGTACTTC. Translation: CATRPTALAKNIQYF.

This chain links TRBV18 with TRBJ1-1, with D unresolved. V was shortened by 0 bases and J by 2 bases, with 16 bases between the two germline ends. CDR3 length: 17 residues. The V gene's germline CDR1 is KGHSH and CDR2 LQKENI. In DNA, the CDR3 is TGTGCCAGCTCACCACCGAACGGCCATAGTTCAAACACTGAAGCTTTCTTT. It yields the protein CASSPPNGHSSNTEAFF.

The chain recombines TRBV18 with TRBJ2-3, with D unresolved. The V end lost 4 bases, the J end lost 1 base, and 3 bases lay between the germline ends. The CDR3 contains 12 residues. Germline CDR1 and CDR2: KGHSH and LQKENI. The CDR3 loop is CASSLGTDTQYF. CDR3 sequence (DNA): TGTGCCAGCTCACTTGGCACAGATACGCAGTATTTT.

V is TRBV4-2 and J is TRBJ1-6, with 9 bases that match TRBD1. Germline-derived CDR1 and CDR2 are LGHNA and YNFKEQ. CDR3 length: 17 amino acids. Trimming took 1 base from V and 7 from J; bases not matched to a gene: 8. The CDR3 reads CASSQGPIGQGNSPLHF. The CDR3 DNA reads as TGTGCCAGCAGCCAAGGCCCTATCGGACAGGGGAATTCACCCCTCCACTTT.

The chain carries TRBV5-1 and TRBJ1-1; D is possibly TRBD1 (5 bases). Per the germline V gene, CDR1 is SGHRS and CDR2 is YFSETQ. The CDR3 extends over 14 amino acids. Trimming removed 5 bases from V and 1 base from J, with 12 bases in between. CDR3 nucleotides: TGCGCCAGCAGGGAAGCGACAGCGAACACTGAAGCTTTCTTT. Protein product: CASREATANTEAFF.

For the CDR3, the DNA is TGTGCCTGGAGGGTAGAGTCACAGGGGGCCCGGGGCAACGTCCTGACTTTC. This encodes CAWRVESQGARGNVLTF. This chain connects TRBV30 to TRBJ2-6, with 9 bases fitting TRBD1. V was pared by 3 bases and J by 9 bases, with 15 bases of the junction left unmatched. This CDR3 comprises 17 residues. Germline V lookup: CDR1 GTSNPN, CDR2 SVGIG (reference sequence).

This clone was found once. The chain carries TRBV6-5 and TRBJ1-3; a possible D gene is TRBD1 (6 bases). Germline CDR1 is MNHEY and CDR2 is SVGAGI. This CDR3 comprises 16 residues. The V end was cut by 0 bases, the J end by 1 base, with 10 bases between. The CDR3 DNA reads as TGTGCCAGCAGTTACTCCGGACAGACGTCTGGAAACACCATATATTTT. It translates to CASSYSGQTSGNTIYF.

This clone was detected only once. The V gene is TRBV30, the J gene TRBJ2-1, with 7 bases that match TRBD2. Germline CDR1 and CDR2: GTSNPN and SVGIG (reference sequence). This CDR3 spans 16 amino acids. J was trimmed by 5 bases and V by 3 bases; bases with no gene match: 13. CDR3 DNA sequence: TGTGCCTGGAGCGGGGGAACCGGGGGAGGGCACAATGAGCAGTTCTTC. Protein product: CAWSGGTGGGHNEQFF.

The rearrangement joins TRBV23-1 to TRBJ1-4, with D possibly TRBD1 on 6 matching bases. TRBV23-1 is assigned to the ORF class and has an uncertain function. CDR3 length: 14 amino acids. V dropped 5 bases and J dropped 8 bases, with 15 bases sitting between them. The CDR3 spells CASSFGQPGEKLFF. As DNA, the CDR3 is TGCGCCAGCAGTTTCGGACAGCCGGGGGAAAAACTGTTTTTT.

This clone has a handful of counts. The chain employs TRBV6-1 and TRBJ1-4, with D unclear. Between the trimmed V and J ends, which lost 7 bases and 4 bases, there was a span of 10 bases. Germline lookup yields CDR1 MNHNS and CDR2 SASEGT. CDR3 size: 13 residues. CDR3 DNA sequence: TGTGCCAGCAACCCAGAATATAATGAAAAACTGTTTTTT. It translates to CASNPEYNEKLFF.

This chain connects TRBV15 to TRBJ2-7; no clear D. CDR3 size: 14 residues. Per the germline V gene, CDR1 is LNHNV and CDR2 is YYDKDF (reference sequence). V was trimmed by 4 bases and J by 2 bases, leaving 12 bases between them. The CDR3 loop reads CATSTRTGPYEQYF. As DNA, the CDR3 is TGTGCCACCAGCACTAGGACGGGTCCCTACGAGCAGTACTTC.

The chain links TRBV4-2 to TRBJ2-3, with 11 nucleotides matching TRBD2. This CDR3 spans 18 amino acids. The V segment lost 4 bases and the J segment 3 bases; nucleotides outside the gene matches: 12. Looked up from germline, CDR1 is LGHNA and CDR2 is YNFKEQ. The CDR3 spells CASSPHSGGAFQTDTQYF. CDR3 nucleotide sequence: TGTGCCAGCAGCCCTCATAGCGGGGGGGCGTTTCAAACAGATACGCAGTATTTT.

In regard to this clone: A junction boundary mismatches the germline segment, possibly from a read error. The chain is built from TRBV30 and TRBJ2-5, with unresolved D. Germline V gives CDR1 GTSNPN, CDR2 SVGIG (reference sequence). The length of the CDR3 is 13 residues. The CDR3 nucleotides read TGTGCCTGGATCTCGCAGTCCCAAGTGACCCAGTACTTC. Translated: CAWISQSQVTQYF.

This chain connects TRBV5-1 to TRBJ2-7, with D possibly being TRBD1 (6 bases). Trimming removed 0 bases from V and 0 bases from J, with 10 bases in between. This CDR3 is built from 15 residues. CDR1 and CDR2 from the germline V gene are SGHRS and YFSETQ. CDR3: CASSLGGGSSYEQYF. CDR3 DNA sequence: TGCGCCAGCAGCTTGGGAGGGGGAAGCTCCTACGAGCAGTACTTC.

In DNA, the CDR3 is TGCGCCAGCAGCCAAGACTTGGCCGGGGCCAACGTCCTGACTTTC. It is translated as CASSQDLAGANVLTF. V is TRBV5-1 and J is TRBJ2-6; no clear D gene. The CDR3 is 15 residues long. Germline CDR1 and CDR2: SGHRS and YFSETQ. The germline V and J ends were trimmed by 4 bases and 4 bases, with 12 bases remaining between them.

This chain connects TRBV5-4 to TRBJ1-4; D perhaps matches TRBD1 (5 bases). Per germline, CDR1 SGHNT and CDR2 YYREEE (reference sequence). The CDR3 runs to 13 residues. Trimming cost V 4 bases and J 5 bases, with 9 bases left between them. CDR3 sequence reads: CASSAGRNEKLFF. CDR3 bases: TGTGCCAGCAGCGCGGGGCGGAATGAAAAACTGTTTTTT.

A few counts support this clone. The chain links TRBV29-1 to TRBJ2-2; D is unresolved. The CDR3 sequence is 11 residues long. V shed 2 bases and J shed 6 bases, with 4 bases lying between them. Per germline, CDR1 SQVTM and CDR2 ANQGSEA. The CDR3 DNA follows: TGCAGCGTTGAATCACCCGGGGAGCTGTTTTTT. This encodes CSVESPGELFF.

This chain links TRBV6-5 with TRBJ1-2; tentatively, D is TRBD1 (6 bases). V lost 5 bases and J lost 7, with 14 bases in between. The CDR3 length is 13 residues. Per the germline V gene, CDR1 is MNHEY and CDR2 is SVGAGI. The CDR3 sequence is CASSRGRAAGYTF. The CDR3 DNA reads as TGTGCCAGCAGTAGGGGGAGGGCGGCTGGCTACACCTTC.

The chain combines TRBV6-1 with TRBJ2-7, with D unresolved. The CDR3 runs 10 residues. CDR1 and CDR2 (germline): MNHNS, SASEGT. V shed 2 bases and J shed 12 bases, with 8 bases lying between them. CDR3 residues: CASSEITRYF. The CDR3 bases are TGTGCCAGCAGTGAAATTACCCGGTACTTC.

V is TRBV9 and J is TRBJ1-1; D is undetermined. Per the germline V gene, CDR1 is SGDLS and CDR2 is YYNGEE. The ends were cut back, 7 bases at V and 0 bases at J, with 10 bases in the middle. There are 13 residues in the CDR3. The DNA for the CDR3 is TGTGCCAGCGGTTCGGTGGTGAACACTGAAGCTTTCTTT. Its translation is CASGSVVNTEAFF.

The chain couples TRBV5-1 to TRBJ1-4, with D possibly TRBD1 on 5 matching bases. V lost 4 bases and J 0 bases, leaving 10 bases between the germline ends. In germline, CDR1 is SGHRS, CDR2 YFSETQ. The CDR3 runs to 15 residues. CDR3 bases: TGCGCCAGCAGCCCCGGGACGTCAACTAATGAAAAACTGTTTTTT. Translated: CASSPGTSTNEKLFF.

The chain links TRBV11-3 to TRBJ2-2; 9 bases fit TRBD1. Looked up from germline, CDR1 is SGHNT and CDR2 is YENEEA. CDR3 length equals 15 residues. Trimming cost V 5 bases and J 1 base; bases outside gene matches: 2. The CDR3 spells CASSPDRGNTGELFF. The CDR3 coding sequence is TGTGCCAGCAGCCCGGACAGGGGGAACACCGGGGAGCTGTTTTTT.

This sequence joins TRBV18 and TRBJ2-7; the D is unclear. Trimming took 0 bases from V and 4 from J, leaving 10 bases between them. This CDR3 spans 14 amino acids. Germline-derived CDR1 and CDR2 are KGHSH and LQKENI. The CDR3 DNA reads TGTGCCAGCTCACCACCGCAGGAACCATACGAGCAGTACTTC. Translating it yields CASSPPQEPYEQYF.

This clone appeared once. The chain is built from TRBV5-6 and TRBJ1-1, with D unresolved. The CDR3 has 15 amino acids. The V end was cut by 1 base, the J end by 1 base, with 11 bases between. Germline CDR1 and CDR2: SGHDT and YYEEEE. CDR3 loop: CASSLYTPKNTEAFF. CDR3 bases: TGTGCCAGCAGCTTGTATACTCCCAAGAACACTGAAGCTTTCTTT.

The chain has TRBV10-3 and TRBJ1-4, with a weak D call TRBD1 (6 bases). V lost 2 bases, J lost 5 bases, and 12 bases lay in between. Germline values: CDR1 ENHRY, CDR2 SYGVKD. This CDR3 is built from 15 residues. The CDR3 nucleotides read TGTGCCATCAGTGAGAGAGTAACAGGGAATGAAAAACTGTTTTTT. Its translation: CAISERVTGNEKLFF.